Listed below are T cell receptor beta chains from one sample, sequenced in a study of regulatory T cells in long-lasting Graves disease. TCRdb reanalysed the multiplex PCR reads using MiXCR and keeps one entry per CDR3 protein. The table shows 350,000 to 500,000 distinct CDR3 sequences, with around 20% occurring only once. The source material was peripheral blood mononuclear cells (PBMCs), sampled when the disease was refractory, from a patient treated with antithyroid drugs. The receptor source for this set is a female donor with Graves disease. Both conserved end residues are part of each CDR3. The order of the fields is clone size, J gene, V gene, D gene, CDR3 DNA, CDR3 protein. The D gene is left open where the match is weak. Some rows mark clone size as missing; the rest say once, few, many or name a class of expanded clone.

few	TRBJ2-7	TRBV3-1	TRBD1	TGTGCCAGCAGCACAACGGACAGGGCCTCCTACGAGCAGTACTTC	CASSTTDRASYEQYF
many	TRBJ1-4	TRBV28	TRBD1	TGTGCCAGCAGTTCCACTCCGGGACAGGGTAATGAAAAACTGTTTTTT	CASSSTPGQGNEKLFF
many	TRBJ1-5	TRBV2	.	TGTGCCAGCAGGCAAGACCTAGGAGTTAATCAGCCCCAGCATTTT	CASRQDLGVNQPQHF
few	TRBJ2-7	TRBV20-1	.	TGCAGTGCTAGAGAGGGGTATGGCGAGCAGTACTTC	CSAREGYGEQYF
many	TRBJ2-7	TRBV10-3	TRBD1	TGTGCCATCTCCCGACAGGGAAATGGTTACGAGCAGTACTTC	CAISRQGNGYEQYF
many	TRBJ2-7	TRBV28	TRBD1	TGTGCCAGCACCCTCGGACAGGGGCCCTACGAGCAGTACTTC	CASTLGQGPYEQYF
many	TRBJ1-1	TRBV19	.	TGTGCCAGTAGTATGGCCAGGATGAACACTGAAGCTTTCTTT	CASSMARMNTEAFF
few	TRBJ1-6	TRBV5-1	TRBD1	TGCGCCAGCAGCCGGGACAGCTCGAGCTCCTATAATTCACCCCTCCACTTT	CASSRDSSSSYNSPLHF
few	TRBJ2-5	TRBV15	TRBD1	TGTGCCACCAGCAGAGAAAGGACAGGGCCACAAGAGACCCAGTACTTC	CATSRERTGPQETQYF
many	TRBJ1-2	TRBV3-1	.	TGTGCCAGCAGCCAAGATGGGAACAGGGTTGGCTACACCTTC	CASSQDGNRVGYTF
few	TRBJ2-1	TRBV24-1	TRBD2	TGTGCCACCAGTGGCCTATCGACTAGCGGGGACCACAATGAGCAGTTCTTC	CATSGLSTSGDHNEQFF
many	TRBJ1-6	TRBV28	TRBD1	TGTGCCAGCAGGAGGGACAGCAGCTCCTATAATTCACCCCTCCACTTT	CASRRDSSSYNSPLHF
.	TRBJ1-1	TRBV5-1	TRBD1	TGCGCCAGCAGCTTGGGACAGGGGCGTCACACTGAAGCTTTCTTT	CASSLGQGRHTEAFF
.	TRBJ1-1	TRBV3-1	.	TGTGCCAGCAGCCCCGGTGGGACCTTGAACACTGAAGCTTTCTTT	CASSPGGTLNTEAFF
many	TRBJ1-2	TRBV19	.	TGTGCCAGTAGCCCCCAGTCGGCAAAACGTGGCTACACCTTC	CASSPQSAKRGYTF
many	TRBJ2-7	TRBV3-1	.	TGTGCCAGCAGCCATCTTCCGGGACACTACGAGCAGTACTTC	CASSHLPGHYEQYF
many	TRBJ2-7	TRBV5-1	.	TGCGCCAGCAGCCCTCCGGACAGACAGTACGAGCAGTACTTC	CASSPPDRQYEQYF
.	TRBJ1-5	TRBV6-5	.	TGTGCCAGCAGTTATCCACGGGATAGCAATCAGCCCCAGCATTTT	CASSYPRDSNQPQHF